Shown below are 20 T cell receptor beta chains from a single sample sequenced in a study of T-cell reconstitution after alpha-beta-depleted transplantation in children. Construction of the TCRbeta library involved unique molecular identifiers. TCRdb called the PCR reads again in MiXCR, with one record for every CDR3 protein. The table has around 700,000 distinct CDR3 sequences, roughly 13% seen once. The specimen comprised PBMCs, sampled before TCRalphabeta/CD19-depleted stem cell transplant. The receptors originated from a girl aged 2-15 years with congenital amegakaryocytic thrombocytopenia, due to receive a stem cell transplant.

V gene TRBV5-6 combines with J gene TRBJ2-5; 9 nucleotides match TRBD2. The CDR3 is 15 amino acids. Germline CDR1 is SGHDT and CDR2 is YYEEEE. V lost 4 bases and J lost 3; bases outside the gene matches: 7. The DNA for the CDR3 is TGTGCCAGCAGCGCCCGACTAGCGGATAAAGAGACCCAGTACTTC. This translates into CASSARLADKETQYF.

Points on this clonotype: Germline and junction disagree at one end, which may indicate a read error. The chain links TRBV12-3 or TRBV12-4 to TRBJ2-5; D is possibly TRBD1 (7 bases). The CDR3 has 17 amino acids. The chain's CDR3 is CPSSLLLADRSQETQYF. In DNA form, the CDR3 reads TGTCCCAGCAGTTTACTATTAGCGGACAGGTCTCAAGAGACCCAGTACTTC.

The V gene is TRBV12-3 or TRBV12-4, the J gene TRBJ2-5, with TRBD2 matching 14 bases. CDR3 length: 16 amino acids. Trimming took 3 bases from V and 4 from J; bases not matched to a gene: 4. CDR3 in DNA: TGTGCCAGCAGTTTCCGCGGGACTAGCGGGAGAGAGACCCAGTACTTC. Translation gives CASSFRGTSGRETQYF.

This clonotype was seen at least ten times. This sequence joins TRBV6-5 and TRBJ2-1; 14 bases map to TRBD2. After removal of 2 bases from V and 9 bases from J, the junction contained 12 bases not matched to a gene. The germline V gene encodes CDR1 MNHEY and CDR2 SVGAGI. The CDR3 extends over 18 amino acids. CDR3: CASSYGWTGTSGRGEQFF. CDR3 DNA: TGTGCCAGCAGTTACGGCTGGACCGGGACTAGCGGGAGAGGTGAGCAGTTCTTC.

Many counts were recorded for this clonotype. The chain combines TRBV20-1 with TRBJ2-5; 8 bases are shared with TRBD2. V gave up 6 bases and J gave up 0 bases; unmatched junction bases: 6. The CDR3 extends over 14 amino acids. Germline assignment: CDR1 DFQATT and CDR2 SNEGSKA (reference sequence). The CDR3 nucleotides are TGCAGTGCCCCGACTAGCGTGTACCAAGAGACCCAGTACTTC. This sequence encodes CSAPTSVYQETQYF.

The J gene is TRBJ2-7, the V gene TRBV5-1, with 7 positions matching TRBD2. With 4 bases clipped from V and 6 bases from J, the junction kept 4 bases outside the gene matches. Germline lookup yields CDR1 SGHRS and CDR2 YFSETQ. CDR3 length equals 12 residues. CDR3 loop: CASSAPGGEQYF. The CDR3 nucleotides read TGCGCCAGCAGCGCTCCGGGGGGCGAGCAGTACTTC.

The chain is built from TRBV4-1 and TRBJ2-2; D gene uncertain. This CDR3 is 15 amino acids long. The V end was cut by 3 bases, the J end by 6 bases, with 14 bases between. Germline loops: CDR1 MGHRA, CDR2 YSYEKL. Here the CDR3 reads CASSQEIKFAGELFF. The CDR3, as DNA: TGCGCCAGCAGCCAGGAGATTAAATTCGCCGGGGAGCTGTTTTTT.

The genes are TRBV19 and TRBJ1-1, with unresolved D. The ends were cut back, 3 bases at V and 8 bases at J, with 25 bases in the middle. The CDR3 spans 17 residues. Germline V gene data show CDR1 as LNHDA and CDR2 as SQIVND (reference sequence). For the CDR3, the DNA is TGTGCCAGTAGTATTGTCGGACGCGGGGTCGGCTTATCGGAAGCTTTCTTT. Its translation is CASSIVGRGVGLSEAFF.

Many counts were recorded for this clonotype. The chain recombines TRBV27 with TRBJ1-4; no clear D gene. From germline, CDR1 is MNHEY and CDR2 SMNVEV (reference sequence). The CDR3 sequence is 14 residues long. The V end was cut by 3 bases, the J end by 6 bases, with 11 bases between. CDR3 sequence reads: CASSFLGSDEKLFF. The CDR3 coding sequence is TGTGCCAGCAGTTTTTTAGGGTCGGATGAAAAACTGTTTTTT.

This clonotype showed up just a few times. The V and J genes are TRBV7-3 and TRBJ2-1; 9 bases line up with TRBD2. The CDR3 is 17 residues long. The V gene's germline CDR1 is SGHTA and CDR2 FQGTGA. Unmatched junction bases numbered 14, after V lost 4 bases and J lost 7 bases. CDR3 coding DNA: TGTGCCAGCAGCTCGAACCTATGGACTAGCGCGTCAAATGAGCAGTTCTTC. Translation gives CASSSNLWTSASNEQFF.

This clonotype was found many times. The chain combines TRBV20-1 with TRBJ2-1, with 11 bases that match TRBD2. The CDR3 consists of 16 residues. Germline V lookup: CDR1 DFQATT, CDR2 SNEGSKA (reference sequence). Losses at the gene ends were 5 bases for V and 7 bases for J; bases not matched to a gene: 13. CDR3 nucleotides: TGCAGTGCTTTCGACCTGACTAGCGGGATGGGAAATGAGCAGTTCTTC. Its protein product is CSAFDLTSGMGNEQFF.

This clonotype was observed a few times. The chain couples TRBV7-6 to TRBJ2-1, with D possibly TRBD1 on 5 matching bases. The germline gives CDR1 SGHVS, CDR2 FNYEAQ. The V end lost 0 bases, the J end lost 10 bases, and 10 bases lay between the germline ends. The CDR3 sequence is 13 residues long. CDR3 in amino acids: CASSLAGAREQFF. CDR3 coding DNA: TGTGCCAGCAGCTTAGCAGGGGCGAGGGAGCAGTTCTTC.

The V and J genes are TRBV5-1 and TRBJ2-7; 11 bases line up with TRBD1. Germline loops: CDR1 SGHRS, CDR2 YFSETQ. The CDR3 covers 17 residues. V lost 1 base, J lost 1 base, and 7 bases stayed unmatched. In DNA, the CDR3 is TGCGCCAGCAGCTTGACCAGGACAGGGGGCTATTCCTACGAGCAGTACTTC. Translation gives CASSLTRTGGYSYEQYF.

This sequence joins TRBV7-6 and TRBJ2-7, with 11 positions matching TRBD2. CDR1 is SGHVS, CDR2 FNYEAQ, per germline. V lost 1 base, J lost 2 bases, and 16 bases stayed unmatched. This CDR3 is 20 amino acids long. The CDR3 loop is CASSLEPPASGRMAPYEQYF. The CDR3 DNA is TGTGCCAGCAGCTTAGAACCCCCAGCTAGCGGGAGGATGGCACCCTACGAGCAGTACTTC.

This clonotype was observed many times. This chain links TRBV20-1 with TRBJ1-1; a weak D match, TRBD1 (5 bases). Germline values: CDR1 DFQATT, CDR2 SNEGSKA (reference sequence). Trimming left V 6 bases short and J 11 bases short, with 7 bases between. The CDR3 covers 8 residues. Here the CDR3 reads CSAQGAFF. As DNA, the CDR3 is TGCAGTGCGCAGGGCGCTTTCTTT.

The chain carries TRBV5-1 and TRBJ2-1, with D perhaps given as TRBD1 or TRBD2 (6 bases each). Trimming took off 0 bases at V and 9 bases at J, with 16 bases between the two ends. The germline gives CDR1 SGHRS, CDR2 YFSETQ. The CDR3 has 15 residues. The CDR3 protein is CASSLAIGGRGEQFF. As DNA, the CDR3 is TGCGCCAGCAGCTTGGCCATCGGGGGCCGGGGTGAGCAGTTCTTC.

The table lists this clonotype with many counts. The rearrangement links TRBV12-3 or TRBV12-4 to TRBJ2-2; D ambiguous. The V end lost 8 bases, the J end lost 6 bases, and 13 bases lay between the germline ends. The CDR3 loop spans 13 amino acids. CDR3 sequence (DNA): TGTGCCAGCGCGCGTTTTAAGCCCGGGGAGCTGTTTTTT. This encodes CASARFKPGELFF.

This clonotype appeared a few times. The chain couples TRBV20-1 to TRBJ2-7, with D unclear. The CDR3 spans 13 residues. V dropped 1 base and J dropped 0 bases, with 7 bases sitting between them. The V gene's germline CDR1 is DFQATT and CDR2 SNEGSKA (reference sequence). The CDR3 sequence is CSARVAGSYEQYF. CDR3 DNA: TGCAGTGCTAGAGTAGCCGGCTCCTACGAGCAGTACTTC.

This clonotype was observed many times. The chain is built from TRBV20-1 and TRBJ2-3; the D gene is possibly TRBD2 (6 bases). Trimming took off 1 base at V and 0 bases at J, with 17 bases between the two ends. This CDR3 has 17 residues. Germline values: CDR1 DFQATT, CDR2 SNEGSKA (reference sequence). CDR3 residues: CSARAPGLALSTDTQYF. DNA of the CDR3: TGCAGTGCTAGAGCCCCGGGGCTAGCGCTGAGCACAGATACGCAGTATTTT.

In this sample, this clonotype turned up many times. J is TRBJ2-2 and V is TRBV12-3 or TRBV12-4; no reliable D call. Trimming took off 2 bases at V and 7 bases at J, with 11 bases between the two ends. The CDR3 spans 14 residues. The CDR3 DNA reads as TGTGCCAGCAGTTTAATCGGAAAGAACGGGGAGCTGTTTTTT. Amino acid sequence: CASSLIGKNGELFF.